This is a list of T cell receptor beta chains from one sample in a study of regulatory T cells in long-lasting Graves disease. MiXCR, applied by TCRdb to the multiplex PCR reads, yields one record per CDR3 protein. The sample holds 700,000 or so distinct CDR3 sequences; around 30% are singletons and the top ten take roughly 41%. The specimen comprised peripheral blood mononuclear cells (PBMCs), sampled when the disease was refractory, from a patient treated with antithyroid drugs. These receptors came from a female donor with Graves disease. The CDR3 runs from the conserved cysteine through the conserved F or W. Fields, in order: V gene, clone size, J gene, D gene, CDR3 protein, CDR3 DNA. A D gene is named only where the DNA matches it firmly. Size tells how often a clone was seen (once, few, many) or the class of an expanded clone, and some rows leave it out.

>TRBV5-1|-|TRBJ2-7|-
CASSVGVRAYEQYF
TGTGCCAGCAGCGTAGGTGTCAGGGCCTACGAGCAGTACTTC
>TRBV2|many|TRBJ1-2|-
CASSEAGLRGYGYTF
TGTGCCAGCAGTGAAGCGGGCTTACGTGGCTATGGCTACACCTTC
>TRBV7-6|few|TRBJ1-4|-
CASSLSPGGEKLFF
TGTGCCAGCAGCTTATCTCCGGGGGGGGAAAAACTGTTTTTT
>TRBV25-1|-|TRBJ2-7|-
CASSGVSYEQYF
TGTGCCAGCAGTGGTGTCTCCTACGAGCAGTACTTC
>TRBV6-1|few|TRBJ1-4|-
CASRHYSDSSNEKLFF
TGTGCCAGCAGGCATTACTCGGACAGCTCTAATGAAAAACTGTTTTTT
>TRBV6-1|many|TRBJ1-1|-
CASSRQRITEAFF
TGTGCCAGCAGTAGACAGAGGATCACTGAAGCTTTCTTT
>TRBV6-2/TRBV6-3|-|TRBJ2-4|TRBD1
CASRSNRGPYYF
TGTGCCAGCAGATCGAACAGGGGTCCATACTACTTC
>TRBV29-1|-|TRBJ1-3|-
CSVGGAQNSGNTIYF
TGCAGCGTGGGGGGGGCACAGAACTCTGGAAACACCATATATTTT
>TRBV6-2/TRBV6-3|few|TRBJ2-7|TRBD1
CASSYSAGGSYEQYF
TGTGCCAGCAGTTACAGCGCAGGGGGCTCCTACGAGCAGTACTTC
>TRBV6-1|-|TRBJ1-6|-
CASTRDTENSPLHF
TGTGCCAGCACCAGGGACACGGAAAATTCACCCCTCCACTTT